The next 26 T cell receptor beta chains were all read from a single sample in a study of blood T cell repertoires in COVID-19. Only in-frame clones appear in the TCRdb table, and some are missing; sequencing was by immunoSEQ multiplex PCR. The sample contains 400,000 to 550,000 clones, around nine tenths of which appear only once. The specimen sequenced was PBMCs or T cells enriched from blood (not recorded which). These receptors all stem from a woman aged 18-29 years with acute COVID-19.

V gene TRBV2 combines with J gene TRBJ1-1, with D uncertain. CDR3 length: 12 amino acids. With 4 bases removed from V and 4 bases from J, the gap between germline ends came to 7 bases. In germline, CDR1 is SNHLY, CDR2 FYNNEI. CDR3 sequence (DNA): TGTGCCAGCAGTGTGCAGGTCACTGAAGCTTTCTTT. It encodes CASSVQVTEAFF.

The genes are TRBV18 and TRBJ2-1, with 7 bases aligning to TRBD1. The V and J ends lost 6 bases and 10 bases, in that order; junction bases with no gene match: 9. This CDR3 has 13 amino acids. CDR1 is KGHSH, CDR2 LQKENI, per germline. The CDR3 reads CASSPYRGEEQFF. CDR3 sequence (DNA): TGTGCCAGCTCGCCATACAGGGGTGAGGAGCAGTTCTTC.

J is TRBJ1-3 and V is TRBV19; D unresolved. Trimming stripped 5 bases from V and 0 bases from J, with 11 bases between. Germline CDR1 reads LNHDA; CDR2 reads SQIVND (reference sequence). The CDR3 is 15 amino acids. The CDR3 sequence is CASSRERFSGNTIYF. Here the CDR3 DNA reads TGTGCCAGTAGTCGAGAGCGGTTCTCTGGAAACACCATATATTTT.

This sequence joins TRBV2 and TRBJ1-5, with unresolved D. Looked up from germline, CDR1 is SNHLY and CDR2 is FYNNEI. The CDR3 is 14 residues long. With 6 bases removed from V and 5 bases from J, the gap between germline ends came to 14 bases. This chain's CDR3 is CASRTASDYQPQHF. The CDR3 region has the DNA TGTGCCAGCAGAACCGCGAGCGATTATCAGCCCCAGCATTTT. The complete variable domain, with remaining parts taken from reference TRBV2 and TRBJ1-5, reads EPEVTQTPSHQVTQMGQEVILRCVPISNHLYFYWYRQILGQKVEFLVSFYNNEISEKSEIFDDQFSVERPDGSNFTLKIRSTKLEDSAMYFCASRTASDYQPQHFGDGTRLSIL.

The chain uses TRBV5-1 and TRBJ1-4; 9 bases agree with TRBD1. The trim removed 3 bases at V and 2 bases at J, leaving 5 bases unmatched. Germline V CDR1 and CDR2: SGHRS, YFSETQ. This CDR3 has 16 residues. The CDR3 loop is CASSSTGQGTNEKLFF. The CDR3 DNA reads TGCGCCAGCAGCTCGACCGGACAGGGGACTAATGAAAAACTGTTTTTT.

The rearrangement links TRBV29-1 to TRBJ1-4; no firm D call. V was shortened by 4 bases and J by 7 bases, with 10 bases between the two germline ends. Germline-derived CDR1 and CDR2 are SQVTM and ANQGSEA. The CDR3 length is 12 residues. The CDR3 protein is CSVGSVIEKLFF. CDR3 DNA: TGCAGCGTTGGGTCGGTCATTGAAAAACTGTTTTTT.

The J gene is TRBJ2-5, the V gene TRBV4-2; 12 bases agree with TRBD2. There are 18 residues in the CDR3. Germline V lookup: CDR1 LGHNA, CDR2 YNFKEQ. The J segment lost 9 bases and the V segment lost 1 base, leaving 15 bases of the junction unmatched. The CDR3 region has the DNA TGTGCCAGCAGCCAAGCAGAGGCTAGCGGGGGGGCGGGCCCGGCCCAGTACTTC. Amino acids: CASSQAEASGGAGPAQYF.

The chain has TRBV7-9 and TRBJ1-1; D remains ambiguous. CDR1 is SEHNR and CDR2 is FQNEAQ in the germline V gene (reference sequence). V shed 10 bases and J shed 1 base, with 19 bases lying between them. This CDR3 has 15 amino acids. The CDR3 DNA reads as TGTGCCAACGAAAAAAATCAGTACAGGAACACTGAAGCTTTCTTT. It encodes CANEKNQYRNTEAFF.

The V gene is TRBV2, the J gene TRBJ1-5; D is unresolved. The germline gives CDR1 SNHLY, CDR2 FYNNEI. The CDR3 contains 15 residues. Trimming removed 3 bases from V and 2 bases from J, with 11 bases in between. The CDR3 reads CASSDSPIRNQPQHF. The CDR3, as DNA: TGTGCCAGCAGTGACAGTCCGATCCGCAATCAGCCCCAGCATTTT. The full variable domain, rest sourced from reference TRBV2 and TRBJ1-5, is EPEVTQTPSHQVTQMGQEVILRCVPISNHLYFYWYRQILGQKVEFLVSFYNNEISEKSEIFDDQFSVERPDGSNFTLKIRSTKLEDSAMYFCASSDSPIRNQPQHFGDGTRLSIL.

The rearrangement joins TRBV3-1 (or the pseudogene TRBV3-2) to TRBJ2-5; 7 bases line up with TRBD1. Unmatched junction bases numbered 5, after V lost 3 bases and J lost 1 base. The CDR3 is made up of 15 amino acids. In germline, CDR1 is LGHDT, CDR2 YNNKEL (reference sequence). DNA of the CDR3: TGTGCCAGCAGCCATCTCGCAGGGGGCCAAGAGACCCAGTACTTC. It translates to CASSHLAGGQETQYF.

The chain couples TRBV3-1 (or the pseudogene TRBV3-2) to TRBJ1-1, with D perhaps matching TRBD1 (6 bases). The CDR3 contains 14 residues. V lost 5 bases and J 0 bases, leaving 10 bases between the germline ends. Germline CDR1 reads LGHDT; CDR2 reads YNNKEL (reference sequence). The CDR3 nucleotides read TGTGCCAGCAGCAGGACAGCCATGAACACTGAAGCTTTCTTT. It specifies CASSRTAMNTEAFF.

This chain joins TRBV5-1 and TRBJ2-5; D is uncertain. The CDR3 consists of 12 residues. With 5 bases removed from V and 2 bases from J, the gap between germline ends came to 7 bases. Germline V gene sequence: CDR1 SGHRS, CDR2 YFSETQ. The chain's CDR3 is CASRITQETQYF. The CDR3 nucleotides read TGCGCCAGCAGAATAACTCAAGAGACCCAGTACTTC.

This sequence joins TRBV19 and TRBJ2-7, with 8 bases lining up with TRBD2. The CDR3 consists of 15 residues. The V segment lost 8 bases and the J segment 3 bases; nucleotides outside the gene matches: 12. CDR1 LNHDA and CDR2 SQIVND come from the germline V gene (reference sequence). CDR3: CASARGGPIYYEQYF. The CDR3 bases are TGTGCCAGTGCCCGCGGGGGGCCGATCTACTACGAGCAGTACTTC.

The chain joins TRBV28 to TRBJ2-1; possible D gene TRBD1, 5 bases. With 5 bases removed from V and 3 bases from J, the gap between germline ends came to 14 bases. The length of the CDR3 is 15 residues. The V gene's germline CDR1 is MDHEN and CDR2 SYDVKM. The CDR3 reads CASSQYRTNYNEQFF. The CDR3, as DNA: TGTGCCAGCAGTCAATATCGGACAAACTACAATGAGCAGTTCTTC. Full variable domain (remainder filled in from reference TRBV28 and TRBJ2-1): DVKVTQSSRYLVKRTGEKVFLECVQDMDHENMFWYRQDPGLGLRLIYFSYDVKMKEKGDIPEGYSVSREKKERFSLILESASTNQTSMYLCASSQYRTNYNEQFFGPGTRLTVL.

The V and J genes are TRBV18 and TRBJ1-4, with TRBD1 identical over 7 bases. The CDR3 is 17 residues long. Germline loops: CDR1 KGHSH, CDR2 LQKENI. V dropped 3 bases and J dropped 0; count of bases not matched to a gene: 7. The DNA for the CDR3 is TGTGCCAGCTCACCTATTCTCGGGACAGCAACTAATGAAAAACTGTTTTTT. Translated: CASSPILGTATNEKLFF.

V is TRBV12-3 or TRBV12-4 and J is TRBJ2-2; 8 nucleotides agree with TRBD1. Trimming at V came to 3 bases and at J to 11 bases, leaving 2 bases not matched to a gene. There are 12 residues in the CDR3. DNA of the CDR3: TGTGCCAGCAGTTTCGGACAGGGTGAGCTGTTTTTT. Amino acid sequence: CASSFGQGELFF.

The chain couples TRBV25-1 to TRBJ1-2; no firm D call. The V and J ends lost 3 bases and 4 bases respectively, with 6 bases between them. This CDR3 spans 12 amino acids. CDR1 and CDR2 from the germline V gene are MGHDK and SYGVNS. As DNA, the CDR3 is TGTGCCAGCAGTGACCACGGCTATGGCTACACCTTC. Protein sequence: CASSDHGYGYTF.

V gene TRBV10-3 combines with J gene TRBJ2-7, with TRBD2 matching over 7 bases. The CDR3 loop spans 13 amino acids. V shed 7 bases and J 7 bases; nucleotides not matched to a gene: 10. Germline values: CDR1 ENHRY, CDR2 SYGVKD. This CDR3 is CAIKATSAGEQYF. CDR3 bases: TGTGCCATCAAAGCCACTAGCGCGGGTGAGCAGTACTTC.

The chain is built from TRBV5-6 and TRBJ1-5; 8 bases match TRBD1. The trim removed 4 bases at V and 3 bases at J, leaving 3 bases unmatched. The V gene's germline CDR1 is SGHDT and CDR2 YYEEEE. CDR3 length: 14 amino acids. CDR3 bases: TGTGCCAGCAGCCCGGGACAGGTCAATCAGCCCCAGCATTTT. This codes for CASSPGQVNQPQHF. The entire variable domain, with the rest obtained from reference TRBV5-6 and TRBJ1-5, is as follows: DAGVTQSPTHLIKTRGQQVTLRCSPKSGHDTVSWYQQALGQGPQFIFQYYEEEERQRGNFPDRFSGHQFPNYSSELNVNALLLGDSALYLCASSPGQVNQPQHFGDGTRLSIL.

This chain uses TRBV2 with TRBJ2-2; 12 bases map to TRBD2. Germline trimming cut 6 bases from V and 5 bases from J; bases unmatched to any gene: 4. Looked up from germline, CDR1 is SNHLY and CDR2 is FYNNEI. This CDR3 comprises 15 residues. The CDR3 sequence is CASSETSGGTGELFF. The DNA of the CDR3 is TGTGCCAGCAGCGAGACTAGCGGGGGAACCGGGGAGCTGTTTTTT.

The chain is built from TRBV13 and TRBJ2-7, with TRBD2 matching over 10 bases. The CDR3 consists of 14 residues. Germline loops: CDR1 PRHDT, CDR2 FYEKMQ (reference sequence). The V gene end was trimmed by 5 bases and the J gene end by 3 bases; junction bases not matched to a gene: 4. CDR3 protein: CASSPRTSGYEQYF. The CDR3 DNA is TGTGCCAGCAGCCCCCGGACTAGCGGCTACGAGCAGTACTTC.

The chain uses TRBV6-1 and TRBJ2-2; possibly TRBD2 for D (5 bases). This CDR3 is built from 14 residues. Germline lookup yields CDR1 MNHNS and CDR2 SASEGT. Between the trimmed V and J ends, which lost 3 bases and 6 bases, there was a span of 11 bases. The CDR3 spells CASSERVSPGELFF. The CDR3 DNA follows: TGTGCCAGCAGTGAGAGGGTCTCCCCCGGGGAGCTGTTTTTT.

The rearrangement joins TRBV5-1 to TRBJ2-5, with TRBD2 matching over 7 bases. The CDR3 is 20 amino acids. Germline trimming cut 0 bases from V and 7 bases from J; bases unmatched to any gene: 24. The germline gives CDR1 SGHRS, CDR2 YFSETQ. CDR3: CASSLEGSRAGALSLLTQYF. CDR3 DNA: TGCGCCAGCAGCTTGGAAGGTAGTAGGGCGGGAGCCCTCTCGTTGTTGACCCAGTACTTC.

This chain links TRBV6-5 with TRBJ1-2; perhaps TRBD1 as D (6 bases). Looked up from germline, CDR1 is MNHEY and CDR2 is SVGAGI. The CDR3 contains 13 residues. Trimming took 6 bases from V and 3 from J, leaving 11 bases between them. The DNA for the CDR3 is TGTGCCAGCAGCCCCGGACAGCACTATGGCTACACCTTC. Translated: CASSPGQHYGYTF.

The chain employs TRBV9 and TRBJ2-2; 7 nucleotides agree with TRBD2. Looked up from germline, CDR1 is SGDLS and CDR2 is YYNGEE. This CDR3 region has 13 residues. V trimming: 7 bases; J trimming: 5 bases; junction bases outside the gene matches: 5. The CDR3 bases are TGTGCCAGCGGTCTAGCGGAGACCGGGGAGCTGTTTTTT. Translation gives CASGLAETGELFF.

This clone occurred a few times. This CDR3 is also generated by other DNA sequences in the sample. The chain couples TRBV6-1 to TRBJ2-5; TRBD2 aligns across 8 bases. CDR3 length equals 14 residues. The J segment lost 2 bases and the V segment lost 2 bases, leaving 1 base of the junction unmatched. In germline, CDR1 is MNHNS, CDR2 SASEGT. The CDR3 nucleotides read TGTGCCAGCAGTGAAACGGGGGGGCAAGAGACCCAGTACTTC. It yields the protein CASSETGGQETQYF.